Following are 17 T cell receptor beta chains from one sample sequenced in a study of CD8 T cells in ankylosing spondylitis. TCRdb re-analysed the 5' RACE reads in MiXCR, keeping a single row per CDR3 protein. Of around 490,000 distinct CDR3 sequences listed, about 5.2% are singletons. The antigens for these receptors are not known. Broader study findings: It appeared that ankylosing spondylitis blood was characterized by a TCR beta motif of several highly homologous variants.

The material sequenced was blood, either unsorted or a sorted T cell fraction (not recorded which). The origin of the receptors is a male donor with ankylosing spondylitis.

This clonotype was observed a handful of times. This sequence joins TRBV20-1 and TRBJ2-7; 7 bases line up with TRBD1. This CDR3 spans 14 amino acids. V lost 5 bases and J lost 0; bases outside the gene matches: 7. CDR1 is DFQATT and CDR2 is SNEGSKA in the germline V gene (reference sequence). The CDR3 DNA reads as TGCAGTGCTCGCCGGGACAGCCACTCCTACGAGCAGTACTTC. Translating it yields CSARRDSHSYEQYF.

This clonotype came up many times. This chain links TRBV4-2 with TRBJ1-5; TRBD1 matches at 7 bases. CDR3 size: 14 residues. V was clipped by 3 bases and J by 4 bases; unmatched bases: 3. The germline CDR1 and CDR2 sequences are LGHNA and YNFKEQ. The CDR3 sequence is CASSQGQRNQPQHF. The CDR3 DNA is TGTGCCAGCAGCCAGGGACAGAGAAATCAGCCCCAGCATTTT.

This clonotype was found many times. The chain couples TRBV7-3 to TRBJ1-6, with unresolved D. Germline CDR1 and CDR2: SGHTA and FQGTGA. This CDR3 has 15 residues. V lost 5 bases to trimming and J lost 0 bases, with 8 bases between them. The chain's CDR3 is CASSPTGSYNSPLHF. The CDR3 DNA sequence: TGTGCCAGCAGCCCAACCGGCTCCTATAATTCACCCCTCCACTTT.

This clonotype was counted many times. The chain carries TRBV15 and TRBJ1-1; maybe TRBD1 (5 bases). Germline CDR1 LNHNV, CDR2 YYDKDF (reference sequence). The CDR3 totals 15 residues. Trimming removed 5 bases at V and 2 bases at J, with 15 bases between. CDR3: CATSRFYGGNTEAFF. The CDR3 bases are TGTGCCACCAGCCGATTCTATGGGGGAAACACTGAAGCTTTCTTT.

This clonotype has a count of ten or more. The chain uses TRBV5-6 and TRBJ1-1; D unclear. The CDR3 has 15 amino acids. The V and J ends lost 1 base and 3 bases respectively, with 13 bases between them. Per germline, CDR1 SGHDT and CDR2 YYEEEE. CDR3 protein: CASSLRSGLHTEAFF. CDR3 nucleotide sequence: TGTGCCAGCAGCTTGAGGTCCGGGCTTCACACTGAAGCTTTCTTT.

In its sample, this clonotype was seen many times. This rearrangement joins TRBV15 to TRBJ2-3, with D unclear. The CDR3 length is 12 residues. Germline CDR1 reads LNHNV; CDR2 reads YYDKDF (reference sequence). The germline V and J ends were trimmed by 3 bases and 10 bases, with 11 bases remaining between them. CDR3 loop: CATSSALQAQYF. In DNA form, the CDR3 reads TGTGCCACCAGCAGCGCCCTGCAGGCGCAGTATTTT.

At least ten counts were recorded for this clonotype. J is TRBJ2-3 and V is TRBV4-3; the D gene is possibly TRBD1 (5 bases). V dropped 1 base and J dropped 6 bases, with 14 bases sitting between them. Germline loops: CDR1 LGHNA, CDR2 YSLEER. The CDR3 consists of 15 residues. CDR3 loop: CASSQGARGGDTQYF. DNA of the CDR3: TGCGCCAGCAGCCAAGGAGCTAGGGGTGGTGATACGCAGTATTTT.

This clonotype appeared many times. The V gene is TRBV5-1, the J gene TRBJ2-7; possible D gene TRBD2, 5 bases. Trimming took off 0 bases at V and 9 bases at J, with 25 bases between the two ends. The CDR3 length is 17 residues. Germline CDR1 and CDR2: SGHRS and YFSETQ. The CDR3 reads CASSLGGNRMRASRQYF. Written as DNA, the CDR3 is TGCGCCAGCAGCTTGGGAGGGAACCGGATGAGGGCGTCAAGGCAGTACTTC. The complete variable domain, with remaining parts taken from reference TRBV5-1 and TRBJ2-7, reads KAGVTQTPRYLIKTRGQQVTLSCSPISGHRSVSWYQQTPGQGLQFLFEYFSETQRNKGNFPGRFSGRQFSNSRSEMNVSTLELGDSALYLCASSLGGNRMRASRQYFGPGTRLTVT.

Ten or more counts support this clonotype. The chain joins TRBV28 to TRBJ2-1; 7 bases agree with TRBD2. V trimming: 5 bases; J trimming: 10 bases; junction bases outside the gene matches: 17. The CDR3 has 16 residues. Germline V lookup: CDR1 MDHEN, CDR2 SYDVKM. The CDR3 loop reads CASSPPGTTLGLEQFF. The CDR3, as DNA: TGTGCCAGCAGTCCGCCCGGGACTACCTTAGGTCTCGAGCAGTTCTTC.

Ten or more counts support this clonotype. The CDR3 DNA is TGCAGTGCTAGAGTTGTAGGGGGAACCTACAATGAGCAGTTCTTC. Translated: CSARVVGGTYNEQFF. V usage is TRBV20-1 and J usage is TRBJ2-1, with a tentative D call TRBD1 (6 bases). The V end lost 1 base, the J end lost 2 bases, and 12 bases lay between the germline ends. The V gene's germline CDR1 is DFQATT and CDR2 SNEGSKA (reference sequence). CDR3 length: 15 residues.

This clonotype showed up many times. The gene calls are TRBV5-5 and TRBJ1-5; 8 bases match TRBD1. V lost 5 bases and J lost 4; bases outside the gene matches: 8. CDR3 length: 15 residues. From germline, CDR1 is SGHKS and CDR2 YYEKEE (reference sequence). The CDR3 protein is CASSPDRVRNQPQHF. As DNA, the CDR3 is TGTGCCAGCAGTCCGGACAGGGTAAGGAATCAGCCCCAGCATTTT.

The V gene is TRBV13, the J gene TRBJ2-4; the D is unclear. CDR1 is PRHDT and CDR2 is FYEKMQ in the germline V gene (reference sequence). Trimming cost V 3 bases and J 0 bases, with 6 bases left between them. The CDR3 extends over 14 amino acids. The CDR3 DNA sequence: TGTGCCAGCAGCTTCTGGGGAGCCAAAAACATTCAGTACTTC. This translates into CASSFWGAKNIQYF.

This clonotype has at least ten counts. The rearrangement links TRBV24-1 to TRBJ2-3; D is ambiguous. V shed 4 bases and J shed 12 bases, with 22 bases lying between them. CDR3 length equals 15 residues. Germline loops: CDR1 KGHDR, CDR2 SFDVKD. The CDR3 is CATSDAYPGTLTQYF. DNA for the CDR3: TGTGCCACCAGTGACGCATACCCGGGCACTTTAACTCAGTATTTT.

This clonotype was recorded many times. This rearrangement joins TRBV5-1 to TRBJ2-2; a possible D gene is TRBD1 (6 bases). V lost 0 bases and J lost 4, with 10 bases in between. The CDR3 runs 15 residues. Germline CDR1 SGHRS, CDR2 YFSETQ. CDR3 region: CASSLDEGGTGELFF. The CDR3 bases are TGCGCCAGCAGCTTGGATGAAGGGGGCACCGGGGAGCTGTTTTTT.

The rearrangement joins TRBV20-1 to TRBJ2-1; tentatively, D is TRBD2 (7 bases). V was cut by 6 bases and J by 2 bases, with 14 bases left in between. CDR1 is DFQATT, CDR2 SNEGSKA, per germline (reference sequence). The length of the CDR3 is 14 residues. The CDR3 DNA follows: TGCAGTGCCAAAATGGGGGGGCCCTACAATGAGCAGTTCTTC. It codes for CSAKMGGPYNEQFF.

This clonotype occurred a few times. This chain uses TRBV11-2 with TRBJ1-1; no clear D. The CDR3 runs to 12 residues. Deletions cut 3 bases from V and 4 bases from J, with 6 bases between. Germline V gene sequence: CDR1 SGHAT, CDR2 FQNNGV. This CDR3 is CASSFLPTEAFF. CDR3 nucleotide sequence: TGTGCCAGCAGCTTCTTACCCACTGAAGCTTTCTTT.

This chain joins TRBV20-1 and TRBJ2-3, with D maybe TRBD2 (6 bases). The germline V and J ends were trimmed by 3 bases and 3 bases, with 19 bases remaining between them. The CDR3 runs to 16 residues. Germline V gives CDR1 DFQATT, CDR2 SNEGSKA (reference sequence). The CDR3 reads CSARNPRSGRTDTQYF. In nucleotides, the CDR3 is TGCAGTGCTAGGAACCCGAGGAGTGGGAGGACAGATACGCAGTATTTT.